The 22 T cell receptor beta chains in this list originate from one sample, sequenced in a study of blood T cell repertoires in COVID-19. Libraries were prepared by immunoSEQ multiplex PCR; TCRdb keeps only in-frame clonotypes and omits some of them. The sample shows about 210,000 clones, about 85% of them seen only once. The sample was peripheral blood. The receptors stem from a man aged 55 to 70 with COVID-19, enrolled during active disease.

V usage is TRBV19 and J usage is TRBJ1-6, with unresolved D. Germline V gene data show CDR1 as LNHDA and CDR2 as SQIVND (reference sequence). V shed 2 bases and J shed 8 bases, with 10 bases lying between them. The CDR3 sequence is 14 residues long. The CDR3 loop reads CASSISGLDSPLHF. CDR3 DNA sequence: TGTGCCAGTAGTATAAGCGGGTTAGATTCACCCCTCCACTTT.

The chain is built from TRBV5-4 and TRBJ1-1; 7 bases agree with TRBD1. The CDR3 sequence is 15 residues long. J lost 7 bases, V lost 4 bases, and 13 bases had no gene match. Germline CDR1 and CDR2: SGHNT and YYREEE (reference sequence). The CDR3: CASSAGTQGGVEAFF. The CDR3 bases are TGTGCCAGCAGCGCTGGCACCCAGGGGGGAGTTGAAGCTTTCTTT.

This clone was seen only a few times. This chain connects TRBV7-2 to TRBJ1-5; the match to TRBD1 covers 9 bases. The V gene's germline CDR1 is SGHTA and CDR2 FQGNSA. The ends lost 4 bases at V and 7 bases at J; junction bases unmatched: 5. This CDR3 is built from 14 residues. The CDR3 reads CASSSQGAGQPQHF. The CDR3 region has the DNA TGTGCCAGCAGCTCACAGGGGGCGGGGCAGCCCCAGCATTTT.

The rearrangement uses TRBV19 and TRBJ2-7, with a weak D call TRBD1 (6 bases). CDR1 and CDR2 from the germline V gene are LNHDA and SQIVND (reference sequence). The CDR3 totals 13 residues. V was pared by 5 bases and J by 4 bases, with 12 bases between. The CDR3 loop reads CASSWGRGYEQYF. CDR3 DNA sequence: TGTGCCAGTAGTTGGGGCAGGGGATACGAGCAGTACTTC. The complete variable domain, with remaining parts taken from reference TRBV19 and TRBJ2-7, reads DGGITQSPKYLFRKEGQNVTLSCEQNLNHDAMYWYRQDPGQGLRLIYYSQIVNDFQKGDIAEGYSVSREKKESFPLTVTSAQKNPTAFYLCASSWGRGYEQYFGPGTRLTVT.

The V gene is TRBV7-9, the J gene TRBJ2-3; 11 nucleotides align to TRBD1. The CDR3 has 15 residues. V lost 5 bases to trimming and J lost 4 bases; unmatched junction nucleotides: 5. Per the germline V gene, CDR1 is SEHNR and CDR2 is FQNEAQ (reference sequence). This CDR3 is CASSPGTGGPDTQYF. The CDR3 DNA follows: TGTGCCAGCAGCCCTGGGACAGGGGGACCAGATACGCAGTATTTT.

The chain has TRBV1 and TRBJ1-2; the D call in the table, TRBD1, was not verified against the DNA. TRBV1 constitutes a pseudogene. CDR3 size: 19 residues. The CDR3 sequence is CTSSQEEDRGLRRLYGYTF. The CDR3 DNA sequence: TGCACCAGCAGCCAAGAAGAGGACAGGGGGCTCCGAAGGTTGTATGGCTACACCTTC.

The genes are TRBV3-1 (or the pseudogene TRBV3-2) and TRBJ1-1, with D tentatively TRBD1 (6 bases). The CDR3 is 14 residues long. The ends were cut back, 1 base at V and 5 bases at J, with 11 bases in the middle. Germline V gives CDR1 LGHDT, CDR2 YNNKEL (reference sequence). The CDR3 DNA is TGTGCCAGCAGCCAAGTCGCAGGGGAAACTGAAGCTTTCTTT. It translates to CASSQVAGETEAFF.

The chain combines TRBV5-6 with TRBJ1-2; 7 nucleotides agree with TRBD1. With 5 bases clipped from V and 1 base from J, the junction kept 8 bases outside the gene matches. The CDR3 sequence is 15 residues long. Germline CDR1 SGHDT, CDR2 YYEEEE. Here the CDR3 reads CASRKRGTDNYGYTF. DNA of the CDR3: TGTGCCAGCAGAAAACGAGGGACAGATAACTATGGCTACACCTTC.

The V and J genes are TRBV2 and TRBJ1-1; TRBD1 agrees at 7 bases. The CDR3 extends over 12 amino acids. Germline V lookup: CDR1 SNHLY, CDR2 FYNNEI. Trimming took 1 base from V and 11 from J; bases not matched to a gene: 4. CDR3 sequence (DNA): TGTGCCAGCAGTGAAGTGAGGGGGCAGGCTTTCTTT. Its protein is CASSEVRGQAFF.

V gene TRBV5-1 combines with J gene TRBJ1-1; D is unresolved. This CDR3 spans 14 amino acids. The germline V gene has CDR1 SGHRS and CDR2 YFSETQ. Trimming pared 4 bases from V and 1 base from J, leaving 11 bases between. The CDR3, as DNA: TGCGCCAGCAGCCCGACCGGGAGGAACACTGAAGCTTTCTTT. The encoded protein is CASSPTGRNTEAFF.

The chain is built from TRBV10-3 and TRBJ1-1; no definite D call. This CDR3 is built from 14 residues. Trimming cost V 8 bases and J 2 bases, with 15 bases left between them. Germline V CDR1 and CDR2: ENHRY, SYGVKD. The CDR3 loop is CAIRAGRDNTEAFF. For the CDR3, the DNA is TGTGCCATCCGGGCCGGACGGGATAACACTGAAGCTTTCTTT.

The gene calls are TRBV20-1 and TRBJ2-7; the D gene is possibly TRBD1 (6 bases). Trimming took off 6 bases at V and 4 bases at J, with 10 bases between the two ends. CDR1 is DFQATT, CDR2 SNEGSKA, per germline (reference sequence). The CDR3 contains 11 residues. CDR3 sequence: CSAVQGYEQYF. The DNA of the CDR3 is TGCAGTGCAGTACAGGGTTACGAGCAGTACTTC.

The DNA for the CDR3 is TGTGCCAGCAGTTTCGGACAGGGAAGTGTGCCCCAGCATTTT. Amino acid sequence: CASSFGQGSVPQHF. The rearrangement links TRBV27 to TRBJ1-5, with 8 bases that match TRBD1. There are 14 residues in the CDR3. CDR1 is MNHEY and CDR2 is SMNVEV in the germline V gene (reference sequence). V lost 3 bases to trimming and J lost 9 bases; unmatched junction nucleotides: 7.

The CDR3 spells CASSEAVNQPQHF. The CDR3 DNA sequence: TGTGCCAGCAGTGAGGCCGTCAATCAGCCCCAGCATTTT. The chain joins TRBV6-4 to TRBJ1-5; D is undetermined. The CDR3 runs to 13 residues. Trimming shortened V by 3 bases and J by 3 bases, and 6 bases separated the two germline ends. From germline, CDR1 is MRHNA and CDR2 SNTAGT.

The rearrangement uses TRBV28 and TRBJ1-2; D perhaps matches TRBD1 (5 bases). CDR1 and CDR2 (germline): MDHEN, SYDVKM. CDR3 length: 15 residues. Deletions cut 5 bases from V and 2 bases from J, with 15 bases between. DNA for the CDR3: TGTGCCAGCAGTCTAGGCGGGGGGGGGAACTATGGCTACACCTTC. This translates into CASSLGGGGNYGYTF.

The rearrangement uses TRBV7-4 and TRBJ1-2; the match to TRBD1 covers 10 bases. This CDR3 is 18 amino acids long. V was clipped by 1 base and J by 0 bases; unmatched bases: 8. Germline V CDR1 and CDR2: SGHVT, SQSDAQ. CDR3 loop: CASSLVGDRGCPNYGYTF. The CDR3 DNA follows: TGTGCCAGCAGCTTAGTTGGGGACAGGGGTTGTCCTAACTATGGCTACACCTTC.

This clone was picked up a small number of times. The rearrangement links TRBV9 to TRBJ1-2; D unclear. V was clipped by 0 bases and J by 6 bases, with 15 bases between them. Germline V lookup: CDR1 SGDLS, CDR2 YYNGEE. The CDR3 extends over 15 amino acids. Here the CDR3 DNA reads TGTGCCAGCAGCGTAGAATCGCGGGGAGAAGATGGCTACACCTTC. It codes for CASSVESRGEDGYTF.

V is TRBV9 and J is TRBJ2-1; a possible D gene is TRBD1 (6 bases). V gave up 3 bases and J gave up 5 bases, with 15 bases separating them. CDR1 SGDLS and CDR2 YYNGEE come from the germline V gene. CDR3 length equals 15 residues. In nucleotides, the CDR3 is TGTGCCAGCAGCGAAGGACAGCTTGTGAACAATGAGCAGTTCTTC. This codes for CASSEGQLVNNEQFF. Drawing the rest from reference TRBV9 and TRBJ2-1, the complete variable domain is DSGVTQTPKHLITATGQRVTLRCSPRSGDLSVYWYQQSLDQGLQFLIQYYNGEERAKGNILERFSAQQFPDLHSELNLSSLELGDSALYFCASSEGQLVNNEQFFGPGTRLTVL.

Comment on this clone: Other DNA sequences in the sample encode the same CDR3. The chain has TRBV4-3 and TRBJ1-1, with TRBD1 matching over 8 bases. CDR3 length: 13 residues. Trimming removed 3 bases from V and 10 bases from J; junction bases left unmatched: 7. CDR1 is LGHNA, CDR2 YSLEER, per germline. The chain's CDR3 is CASSQTPTGAAFF. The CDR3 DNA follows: TGCGCCAGCAGCCAGACGCCGACAGGGGCAGCTTTCTTT.

CDR3 residues: CASSYPLDSHQHF. The CDR3, as DNA: TGTGCCAGCAGTTACCCCCTCGACAGTCACCAGCATTTT. The chain combines TRBV6-6 with TRBJ1-5; a possible D gene is TRBD1 (5 bases). The CDR3 is 13 residues long. Germline values: CDR1 MNHNY, CDR2 SVGAGI (reference sequence). V shed 2 bases and J shed 12 bases, with 14 bases lying between them.

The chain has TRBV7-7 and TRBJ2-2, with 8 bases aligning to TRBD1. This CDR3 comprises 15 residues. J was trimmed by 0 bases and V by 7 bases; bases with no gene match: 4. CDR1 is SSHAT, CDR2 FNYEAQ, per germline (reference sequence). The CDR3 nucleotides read TGTGCCAGCACCCCACAGGGGGCGAACACCGGGGAGCTGTTTTTT. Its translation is CASTPQGANTGELFF.

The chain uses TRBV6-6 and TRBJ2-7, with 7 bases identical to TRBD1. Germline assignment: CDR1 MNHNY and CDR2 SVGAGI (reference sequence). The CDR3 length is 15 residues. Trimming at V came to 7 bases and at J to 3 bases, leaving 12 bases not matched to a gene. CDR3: CASTIGTVGFYEQYF. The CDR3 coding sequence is TGTGCCAGCACCATCGGGACAGTGGGGTTCTACGAGCAGTACTTC.